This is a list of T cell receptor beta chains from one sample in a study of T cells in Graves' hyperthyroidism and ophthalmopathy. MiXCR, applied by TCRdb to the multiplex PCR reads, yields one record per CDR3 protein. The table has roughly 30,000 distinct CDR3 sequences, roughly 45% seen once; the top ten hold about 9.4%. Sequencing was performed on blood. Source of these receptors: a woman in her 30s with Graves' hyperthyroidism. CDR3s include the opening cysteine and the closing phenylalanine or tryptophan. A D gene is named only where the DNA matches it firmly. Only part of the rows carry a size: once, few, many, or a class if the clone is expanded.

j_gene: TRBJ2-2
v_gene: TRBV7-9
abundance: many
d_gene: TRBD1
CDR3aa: CASSFRGNQEAGELFF
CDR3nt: TGTGCCAGCAGCTTCAGGGGGAACCAGGAGGCCGGGGAGCTGTTTTTT

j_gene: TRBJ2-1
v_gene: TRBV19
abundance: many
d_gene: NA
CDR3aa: CASSIEGGSSYNEQFF
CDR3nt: TGTGCCAGTAGTATAGAAGGGGGGTCCTCCTACAATGAGCAGTTCTTC

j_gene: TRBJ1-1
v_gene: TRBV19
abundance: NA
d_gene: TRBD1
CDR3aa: CANSGQVGAEAFF
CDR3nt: TGTGCCAATAGCGGACAGGTTGGCGCTGAAGCTTTCTTT

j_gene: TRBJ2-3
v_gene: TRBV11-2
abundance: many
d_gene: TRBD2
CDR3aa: CACSLTGSGGRPSTDTQYF
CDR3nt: TGTGCCTGCAGCTTGACCGGGAGCGGGGGGCGACCTAGCACAGATACGCAGTATTTT

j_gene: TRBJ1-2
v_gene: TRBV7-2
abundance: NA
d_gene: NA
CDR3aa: CASSLARGRIGYGCTF
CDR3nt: TGTGCCAGCAGCTTAGCGCGTGGGCGAATCGGCTATGGCTGCACCTTC

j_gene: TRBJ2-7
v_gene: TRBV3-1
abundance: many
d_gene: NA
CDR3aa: CASSPGGWDQQYF
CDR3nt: TGTGCCAGCAGCCCTGGCGGGTGGGACCAGCAGTACTTC

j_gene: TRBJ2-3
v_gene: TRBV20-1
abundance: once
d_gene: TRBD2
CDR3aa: CSAKTSGVDTQYF
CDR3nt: TGCAGTGCCAAGACTAGCGGCGTGGATACGCAGTATTTT

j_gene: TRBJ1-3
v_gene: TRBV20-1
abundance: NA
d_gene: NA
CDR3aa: CSARHGQLPGNTIYF
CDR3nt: TGCAGTGCTAGACACGGACAGCTTCCGGGAAACACCATATATTTT

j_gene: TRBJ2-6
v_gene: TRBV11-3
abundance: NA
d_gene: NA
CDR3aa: CASSAQVNTEAF
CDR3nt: TGTGCCAGCAGCGCACAGGTGAACACTGAAGCTTTC

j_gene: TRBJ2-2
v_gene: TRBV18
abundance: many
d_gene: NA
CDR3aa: CASSPGRHTGELFF
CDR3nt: TGTGCCAGCTCACCAGGACGACACACCGGGGAGCTGTTTTTT

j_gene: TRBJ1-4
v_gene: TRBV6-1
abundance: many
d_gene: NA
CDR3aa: CASSGQGSEKLFF
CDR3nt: TGTGCCAGCAGTGGGCAGGGTAGCGAAAAACTGTTTTTT

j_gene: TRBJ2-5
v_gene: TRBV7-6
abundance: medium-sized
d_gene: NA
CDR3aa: CASSLYVAAQETQYF
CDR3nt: TGTGCCAGCAGCTTATATGTGGCAGCTCAAGAGACCCAGTACTTC

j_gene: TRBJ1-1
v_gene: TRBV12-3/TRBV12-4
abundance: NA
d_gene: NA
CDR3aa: CASSPGQTGNTEAFF
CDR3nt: TGTGCCAGCAGTCCCGGACAGACTGGTAACACTGAAGCTTTCTTT

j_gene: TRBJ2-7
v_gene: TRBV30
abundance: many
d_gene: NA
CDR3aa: CAWSILDEQYF
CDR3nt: TGTGCCTGGAGTATTTTAGACGAGCAGTACTTC